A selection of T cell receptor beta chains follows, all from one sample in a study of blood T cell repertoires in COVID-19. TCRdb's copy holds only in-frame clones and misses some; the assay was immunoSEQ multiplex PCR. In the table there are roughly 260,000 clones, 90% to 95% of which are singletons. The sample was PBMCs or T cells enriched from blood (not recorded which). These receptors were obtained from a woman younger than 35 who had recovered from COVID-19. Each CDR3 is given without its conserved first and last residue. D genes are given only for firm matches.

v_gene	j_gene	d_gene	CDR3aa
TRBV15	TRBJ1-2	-	ATSREDNYYGYT
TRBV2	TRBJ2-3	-	ASTTRQMDTQY
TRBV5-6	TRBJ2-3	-	ASMAQTGTDTQY
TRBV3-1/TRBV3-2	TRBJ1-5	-	ASSQQGGDQPQH
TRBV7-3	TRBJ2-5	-	ASSLTGFAGAQETQY
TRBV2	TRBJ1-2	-	ASRGAGDGYT
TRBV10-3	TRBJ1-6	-	AIKNVGAGPRSPLH
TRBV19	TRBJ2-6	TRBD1	ASSIHHTGAGANVLT
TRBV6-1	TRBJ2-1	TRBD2	ASSEEVAGGTEQF
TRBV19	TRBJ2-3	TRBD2	ASSTGTSGRWWGTDTQY
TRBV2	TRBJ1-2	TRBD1	ASSNGGTGLDGYT
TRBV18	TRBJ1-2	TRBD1	ASSPRRGQGYT
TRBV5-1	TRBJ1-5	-	ASSLGELSNQPQH
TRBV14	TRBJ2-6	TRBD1	ASSQDGWRQGPNSGANVLT
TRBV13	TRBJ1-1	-	ASSPDSTMNTEAF
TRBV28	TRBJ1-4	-	ASRTAPDSNEKLF
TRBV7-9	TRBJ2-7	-	ASSQSSSYEQY
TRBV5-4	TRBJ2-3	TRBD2	ASSPLAGGRADTQY
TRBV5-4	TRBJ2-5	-	ASSRESETQY
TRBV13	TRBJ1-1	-	ASNTGTEAF
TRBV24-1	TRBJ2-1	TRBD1	ATSDPGQGAYNEQF
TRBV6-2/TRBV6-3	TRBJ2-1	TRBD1	ASSYSTGGNEQF
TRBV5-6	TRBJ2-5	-	ARATGGGETQY
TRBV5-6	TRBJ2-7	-	ASSLDSSENEQY
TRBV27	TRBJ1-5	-	ASSLSGPPQPQH
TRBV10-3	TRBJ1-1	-	AIRGAQPQMNTEAF
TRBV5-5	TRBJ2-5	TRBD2	ASMRAGARETQY
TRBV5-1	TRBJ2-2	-	ASSLLGQRVEGELF
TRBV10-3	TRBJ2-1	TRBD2	AISSAGGRYNEQF
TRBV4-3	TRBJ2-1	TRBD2	ASSPGKGLAANNEQF
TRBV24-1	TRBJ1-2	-	ATSDFPSNYGYT
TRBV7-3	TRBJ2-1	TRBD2	ASSRGLAGKNEQF
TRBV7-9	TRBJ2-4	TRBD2	ASTSGKNIQY
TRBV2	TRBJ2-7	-	ASSEEWTYEQY
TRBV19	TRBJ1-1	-	ASKWVGPGEAF
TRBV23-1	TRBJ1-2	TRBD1	ASSKTGNYGYT
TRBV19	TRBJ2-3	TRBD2	ASSMWGLAHTQY
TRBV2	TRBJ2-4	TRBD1	ASSDEQGARAY
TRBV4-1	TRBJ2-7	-	ASSQSGQSEQY
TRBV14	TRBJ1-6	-	ASSQDARAYNSPLH
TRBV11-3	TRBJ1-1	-	ASSSNGVSAF
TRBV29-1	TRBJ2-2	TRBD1	SVKGDDRGHTGELF
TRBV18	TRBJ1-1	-	ASSPGSGTEAF
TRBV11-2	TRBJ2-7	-	ASSLDRTGTLEQY
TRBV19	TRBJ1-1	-	ASSMGPGRNTEAF